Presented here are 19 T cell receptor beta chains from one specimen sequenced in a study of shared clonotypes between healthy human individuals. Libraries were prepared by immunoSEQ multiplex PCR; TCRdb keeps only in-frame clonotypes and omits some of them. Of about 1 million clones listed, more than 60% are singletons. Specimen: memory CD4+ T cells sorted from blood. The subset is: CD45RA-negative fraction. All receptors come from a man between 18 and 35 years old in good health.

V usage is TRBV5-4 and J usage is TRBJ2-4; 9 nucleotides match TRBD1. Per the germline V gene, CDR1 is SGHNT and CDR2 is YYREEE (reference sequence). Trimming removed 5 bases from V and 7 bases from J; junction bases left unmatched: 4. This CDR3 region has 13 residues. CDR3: CASRSGTGNIQYF. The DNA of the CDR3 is TGTGCCAGCAGATCCGGGACAGGGAACATTCAGTACTTC.

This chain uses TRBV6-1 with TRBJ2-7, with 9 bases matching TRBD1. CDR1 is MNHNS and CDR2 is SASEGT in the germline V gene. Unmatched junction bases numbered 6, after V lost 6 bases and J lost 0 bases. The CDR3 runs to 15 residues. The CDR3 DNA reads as TGTGCCAGCAGGGCGGGGACAGGGCTCTCCTACGAGCAGTACTTC. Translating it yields CASRAGTGLSYEQYF.

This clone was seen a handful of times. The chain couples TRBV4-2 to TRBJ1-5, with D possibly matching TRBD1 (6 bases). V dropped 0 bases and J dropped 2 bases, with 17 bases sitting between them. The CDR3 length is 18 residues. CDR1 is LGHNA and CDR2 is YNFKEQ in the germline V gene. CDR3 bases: TGTGCCAGCAGCCAAGATTGGGCGGGGGCAAGTGGCAATCAGCCCCAGCATTTT. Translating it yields CASSQDWAGASGNQPQHF.

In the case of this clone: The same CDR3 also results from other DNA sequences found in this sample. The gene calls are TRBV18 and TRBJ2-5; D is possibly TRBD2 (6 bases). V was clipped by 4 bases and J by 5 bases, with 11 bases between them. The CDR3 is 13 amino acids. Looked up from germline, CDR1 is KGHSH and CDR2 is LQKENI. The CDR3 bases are TGTGCCAGCTCACGGGGCGGGGAGGAGACCCAGTACTTC. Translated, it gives CASSRGGEETQYF.

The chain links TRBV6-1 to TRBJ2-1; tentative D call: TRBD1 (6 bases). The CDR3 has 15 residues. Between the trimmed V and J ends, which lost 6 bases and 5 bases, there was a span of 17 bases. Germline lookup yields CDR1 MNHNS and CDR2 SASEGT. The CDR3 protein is CASRYRVAGDNEQFF. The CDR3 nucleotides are TGTGCCAGCAGATACAGGGTTGCGGGCGACAATGAGCAGTTCTTC.

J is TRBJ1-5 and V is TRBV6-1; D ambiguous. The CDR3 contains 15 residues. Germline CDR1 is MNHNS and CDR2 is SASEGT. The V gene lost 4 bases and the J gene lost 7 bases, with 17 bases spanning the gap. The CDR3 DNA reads TGTGCCAGCAGTGTTGTCACCTCCGTCGAGCAGCCCCAGCATTTT. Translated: CASSVVTSVEQPQHF.

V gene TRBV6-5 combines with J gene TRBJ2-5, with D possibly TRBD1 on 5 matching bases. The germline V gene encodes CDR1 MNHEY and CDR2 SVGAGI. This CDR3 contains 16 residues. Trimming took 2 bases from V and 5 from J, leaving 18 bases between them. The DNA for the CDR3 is TGTGCCAGCAGTTACGGGATCGACAGAGCTGGGGAGACCCAGTACTTC. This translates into CASSYGIDRAGETQYF.

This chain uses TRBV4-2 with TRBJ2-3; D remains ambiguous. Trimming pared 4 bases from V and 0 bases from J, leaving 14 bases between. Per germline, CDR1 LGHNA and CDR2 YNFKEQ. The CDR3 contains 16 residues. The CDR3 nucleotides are TGTGCCAGCAGCCCAGGCAGCGCTACTAGCACAGATACGCAGTATTTT. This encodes CASSPGSATSTDTQYF.

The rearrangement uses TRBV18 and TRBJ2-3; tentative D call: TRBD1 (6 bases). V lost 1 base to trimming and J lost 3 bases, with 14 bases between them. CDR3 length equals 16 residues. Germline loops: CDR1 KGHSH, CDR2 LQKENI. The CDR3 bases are TGTGCCAGCTCACCACAAGGGACAAGTTTAACAGATACGCAGTATTTT. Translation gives CASSPQGTSLTDTQYF.

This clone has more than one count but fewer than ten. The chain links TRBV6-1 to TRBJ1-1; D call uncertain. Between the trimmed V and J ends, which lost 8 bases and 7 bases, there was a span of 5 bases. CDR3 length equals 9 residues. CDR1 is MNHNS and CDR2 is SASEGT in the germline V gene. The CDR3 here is CASSGEAFF. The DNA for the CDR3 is TGTGCCAGCTCGGGTGAAGCTTTCTTT.

The CDR3 spells CAARRGLEENEQYF. Here the CDR3 DNA reads TGTGCCGCAAGACGGGGCCTGGAGGAGAACGAGCAGTACTTC. V and J are TRBV5-4 and TRBJ2-7, with D perhaps being TRBD1 or TRBD2 (5 bases each). The CDR3 extends over 14 amino acids. CDR1 and CDR2 from the germline V gene are SGHNT and YYREEE (reference sequence). V gave up 10 bases and J gave up 5 bases, with 22 bases separating them.

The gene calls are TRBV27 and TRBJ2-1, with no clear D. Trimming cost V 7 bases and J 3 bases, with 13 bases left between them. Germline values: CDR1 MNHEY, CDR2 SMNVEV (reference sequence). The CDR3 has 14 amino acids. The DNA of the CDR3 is TGTGCCAGCAAGTTCCAGGTTCTCTACAATGAGCAGTTCTTC. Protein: CASKFQVLYNEQFF.

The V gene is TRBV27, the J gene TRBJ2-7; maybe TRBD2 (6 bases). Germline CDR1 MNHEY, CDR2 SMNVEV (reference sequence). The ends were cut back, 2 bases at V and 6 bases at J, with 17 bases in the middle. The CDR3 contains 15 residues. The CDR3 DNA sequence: TGTGCCAGCAGTTTAAACGGACTAACTTCGCCCGAGCAGTACTTC. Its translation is CASSLNGLTSPEQYF.

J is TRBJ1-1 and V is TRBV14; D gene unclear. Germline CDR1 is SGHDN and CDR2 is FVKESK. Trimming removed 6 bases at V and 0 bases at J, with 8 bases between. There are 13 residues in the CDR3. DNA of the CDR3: TGTGCCAGCAGGACCCAGATGAACACTGAAGCTTTCTTT. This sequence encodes CASRTQMNTEAFF. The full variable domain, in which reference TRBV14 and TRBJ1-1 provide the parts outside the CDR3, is EAGVTQFPSHSVIEKGQTVTLRCDPISGHDNLYWYRRVMGKEIKFLLHFVKESKQDESGMPNNRFLAERTGGTYSTLKVQPAELEDSGVYFCASRTQMNTEAFFGQGTRLTVV.

CDR3 amino acids: CASSLTGTDLIQALHF. DNA for the CDR3: TGCGCCAGCAGCCTAACCGGGACAGACTTAATTCAGGCCCTCCACTTT. This chain links TRBV5-1 with TRBJ1-6, with TRBD1 matching over 7 bases. CDR1 is SGHRS, CDR2 YFSETQ, per germline. The length of the CDR3 is 16 residues. J lost 14 bases, V lost 4 bases, and 18 bases had no gene match.

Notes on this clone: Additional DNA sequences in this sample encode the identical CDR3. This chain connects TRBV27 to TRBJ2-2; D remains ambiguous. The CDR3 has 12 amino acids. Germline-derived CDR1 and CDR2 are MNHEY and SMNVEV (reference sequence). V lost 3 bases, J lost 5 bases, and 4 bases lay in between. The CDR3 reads CASSFSTGELFF. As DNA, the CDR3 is TGTGCCAGCAGTTTCAGTACCGGGGAGCTGTTTTTT.

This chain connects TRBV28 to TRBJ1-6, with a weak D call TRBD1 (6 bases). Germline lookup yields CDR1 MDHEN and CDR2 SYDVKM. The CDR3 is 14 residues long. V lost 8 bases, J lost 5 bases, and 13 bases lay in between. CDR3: CASGRTEDNSPLHF. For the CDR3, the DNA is TGTGCCAGCGGGCGGACAGAGGATAATTCACCCCTCCACTTT.

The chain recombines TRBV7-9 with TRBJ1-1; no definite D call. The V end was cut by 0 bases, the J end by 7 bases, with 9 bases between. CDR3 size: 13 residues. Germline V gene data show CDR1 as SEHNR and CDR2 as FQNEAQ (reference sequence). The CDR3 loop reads CASSLAWRDEAFF. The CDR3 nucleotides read TGTGCCAGCAGCTTAGCGTGGAGGGATGAAGCTTTCTTT.

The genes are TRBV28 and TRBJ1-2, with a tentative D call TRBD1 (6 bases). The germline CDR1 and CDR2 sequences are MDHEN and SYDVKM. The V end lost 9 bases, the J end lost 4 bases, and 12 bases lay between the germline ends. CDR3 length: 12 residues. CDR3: CASQQGPYGYTF. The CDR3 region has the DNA TGTGCCAGTCAACAGGGCCCCTATGGCTACACCTTC.